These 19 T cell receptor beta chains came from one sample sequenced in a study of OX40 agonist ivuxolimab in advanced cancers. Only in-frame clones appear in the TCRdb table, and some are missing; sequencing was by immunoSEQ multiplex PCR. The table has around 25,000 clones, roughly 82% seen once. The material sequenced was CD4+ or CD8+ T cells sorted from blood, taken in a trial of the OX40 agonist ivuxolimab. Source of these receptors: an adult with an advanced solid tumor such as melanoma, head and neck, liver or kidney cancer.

As DNA, the CDR3 is TGTGCCTGGAGTTCCGGGGCCAGCTACGAGCAGTACTTC. Protein: CAWSSGASYEQYF. This chain uses TRBV30 with TRBJ2-7; the D gene could be TRBD1 or TRBD2 (5 bases each). Trimming took off 2 bases at V and 3 bases at J, with 11 bases between the two ends. This CDR3 region has 13 residues. CDR1 is GTSNPN, CDR2 SVGIG, per germline (reference sequence).

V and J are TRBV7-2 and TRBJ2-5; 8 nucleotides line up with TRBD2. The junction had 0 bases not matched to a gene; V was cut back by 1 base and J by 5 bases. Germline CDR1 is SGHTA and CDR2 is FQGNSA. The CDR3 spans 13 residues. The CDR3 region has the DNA TGTGCCAGCAGCTTAGAGCGGGAGGAGACCCAGTACTTC. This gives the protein CASSLEREETQYF.

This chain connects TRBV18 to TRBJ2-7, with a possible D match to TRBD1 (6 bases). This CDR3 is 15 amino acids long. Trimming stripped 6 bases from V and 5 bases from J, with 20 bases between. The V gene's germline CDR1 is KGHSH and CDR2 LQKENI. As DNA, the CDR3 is TGTGCCAGCTCGCCCCCAGGGGCTACACTGGACGAGCAGTACTTC. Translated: CASSPPGATLDEQYF.

CDR3 bases: TGCGCCAGCAGGGACAGCCTAACCCTAGGCTACACCTTC. It codes for CASRDSLTLGYTF. The chain joins TRBV10-2 to TRBJ1-2; D might be TRBD1 (6 bases). The CDR3 consists of 13 residues. V was cut by 6 bases and J by 8 bases, with 16 bases left in between. CDR1 WSHSY and CDR2 SAAADI come from the germline V gene.

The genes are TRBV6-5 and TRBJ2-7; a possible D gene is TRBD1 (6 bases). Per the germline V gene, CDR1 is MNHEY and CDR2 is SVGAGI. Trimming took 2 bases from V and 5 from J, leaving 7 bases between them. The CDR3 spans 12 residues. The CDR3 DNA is TGTGCCAGCAGTTACCGACAGGACGAGCAGTACTTC. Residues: CASSYRQDEQYF.

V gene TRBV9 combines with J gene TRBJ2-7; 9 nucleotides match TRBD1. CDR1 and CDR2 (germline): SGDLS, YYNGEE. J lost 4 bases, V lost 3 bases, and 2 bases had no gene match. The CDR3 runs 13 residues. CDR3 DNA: TGTGCCAGCAGCGGGGGACAGGGTTACGAGCAGTACTTC. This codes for CASSGGQGYEQYF. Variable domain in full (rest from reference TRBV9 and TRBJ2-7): DSGVTQTPKHLITATGQRVTLRCSPRSGDLSVYWYQQSLDQGLQFLIQYYNGEERAKGNILERFSAQQFPDLHSELNLSSLELGDSALYFCASSGGQGYEQYFGPGTRLTVT.

CDR3 protein: CAWSRVLGIDGYTF. The DNA of the CDR3 is TGTGCCTGGAGTCGAGTATTGGGCATCGATGGCTACACCTTC. J is TRBJ1-2 and V is TRBV30; no definite D call. V lost 2 bases, J lost 6 bases, and 16 bases lay in between. Germline CDR1 GTSNPN, CDR2 SVGIG (reference sequence). The CDR3 spans 14 residues.

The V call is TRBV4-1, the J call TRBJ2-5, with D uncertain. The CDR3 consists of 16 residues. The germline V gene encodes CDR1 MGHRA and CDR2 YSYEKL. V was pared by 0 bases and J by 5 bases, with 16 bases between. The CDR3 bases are TGCGCCAGCAGCCAAGATTATCGTACATGGTCGGAGACCCAGTACTTC. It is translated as CASSQDYRTWSETQYF.

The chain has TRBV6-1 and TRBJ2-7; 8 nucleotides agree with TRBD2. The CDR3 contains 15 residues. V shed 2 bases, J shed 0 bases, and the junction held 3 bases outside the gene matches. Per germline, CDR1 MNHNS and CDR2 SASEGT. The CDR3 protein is CASSELSGSSYEQYF. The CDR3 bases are TGTGCCAGCAGTGAACTGAGCGGGAGCTCCTACGAGCAGTACTTC.

CDR3 residues: CASGLAGLAGVTDTQYF. CDR3 nucleotides: TGTGCTAGTGGTTTGGCGGGACTAGCGGGAGTAACAGATACGCAGTATTTT. J is TRBJ2-3 and V is TRBV12-5; 14 nucleotides align to TRBD2. CDR3 length equals 17 residues. Germline assignment: CDR1 LGHNT and CDR2 FRNRAP. The V gene end was trimmed by 1 base and the J gene end by 3 bases; junction bases not matched to a gene: 3.

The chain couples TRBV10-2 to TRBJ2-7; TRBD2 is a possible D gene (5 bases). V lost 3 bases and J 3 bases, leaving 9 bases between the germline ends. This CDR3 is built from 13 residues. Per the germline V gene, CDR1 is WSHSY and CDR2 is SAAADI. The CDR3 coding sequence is TGCGCCAGCAGTGACACAGACTACTACGAGCAGTACTTC. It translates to CASSDTDYYEQYF.

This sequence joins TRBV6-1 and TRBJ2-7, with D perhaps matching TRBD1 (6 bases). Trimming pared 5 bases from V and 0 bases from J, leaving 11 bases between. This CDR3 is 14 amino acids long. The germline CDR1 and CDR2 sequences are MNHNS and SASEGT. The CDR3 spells CASSSGASSYEQYF. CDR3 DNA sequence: TGTGCCAGCAGTTCAGGGGCCAGCTCCTACGAGCAGTACTTC.

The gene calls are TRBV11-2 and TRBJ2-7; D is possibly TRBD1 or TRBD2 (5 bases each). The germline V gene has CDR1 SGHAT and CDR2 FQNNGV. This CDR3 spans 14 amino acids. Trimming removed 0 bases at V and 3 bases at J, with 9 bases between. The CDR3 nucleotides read TGTGCCAGCAGCTTAGAACCGGGGCACTACGAGCAGTACTTC. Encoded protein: CASSLEPGHYEQYF. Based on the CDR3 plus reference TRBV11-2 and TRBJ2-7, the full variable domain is EAGVAQSPRYKIIEKRQSVAFWCNPISGHATLYWYQQILGQGPKLLIQFQNNGVVDDSQLPKDRFSAERLKGVDSTLKIQPAKLEDSAVYLCASSLEPGHYEQYFGPGTRLTVT.

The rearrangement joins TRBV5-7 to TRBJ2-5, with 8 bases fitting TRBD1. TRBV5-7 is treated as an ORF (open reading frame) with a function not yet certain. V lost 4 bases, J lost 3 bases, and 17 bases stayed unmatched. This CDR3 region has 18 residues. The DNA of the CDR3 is TGTGCCAGCAGCCCAAGCTGTAGGACAGGGTCGAAAAAAGAGACCCAGTACTTC. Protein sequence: CASSPSCRTGSKKETQYF.

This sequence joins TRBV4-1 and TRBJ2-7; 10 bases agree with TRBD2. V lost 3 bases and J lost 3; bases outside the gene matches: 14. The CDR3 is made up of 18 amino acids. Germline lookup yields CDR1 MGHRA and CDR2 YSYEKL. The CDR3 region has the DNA TGCGCCAGCAGCCACGATTACACTAGCGGGAAGATTCGCTACGAGCAGTACTTC. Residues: CASSHDYTSGKIRYEQYF.

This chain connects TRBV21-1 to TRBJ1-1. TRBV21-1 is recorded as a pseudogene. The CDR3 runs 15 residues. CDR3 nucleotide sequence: TGTGCCAGCAGCGCCCCGGGGCTAGGGAACACTGAAGCTTTCTTT. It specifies CASSAPGLGNTEAFF.

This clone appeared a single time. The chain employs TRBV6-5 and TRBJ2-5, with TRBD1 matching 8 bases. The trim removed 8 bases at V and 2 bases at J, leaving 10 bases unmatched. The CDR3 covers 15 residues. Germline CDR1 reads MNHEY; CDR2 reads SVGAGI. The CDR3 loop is CASAPEQGGQETQYF. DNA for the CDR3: TGTGCCAGCGCCCCTGAACAGGGGGGACAAGAGACCCAGTACTTC.

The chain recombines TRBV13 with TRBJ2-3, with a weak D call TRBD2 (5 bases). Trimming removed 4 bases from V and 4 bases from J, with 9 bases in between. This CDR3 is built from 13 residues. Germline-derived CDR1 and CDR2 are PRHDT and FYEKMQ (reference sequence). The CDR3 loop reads CASSSRTPDTQYF. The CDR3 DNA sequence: TGTGCCAGCAGCTCCCGGACTCCAGATACGCAGTATTTT.

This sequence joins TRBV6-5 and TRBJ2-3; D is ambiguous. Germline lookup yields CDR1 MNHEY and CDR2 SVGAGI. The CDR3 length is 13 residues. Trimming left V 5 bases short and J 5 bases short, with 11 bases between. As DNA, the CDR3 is TGTGCCAGCAGTGCCAGCGCGGTAGATACGCAGTATTTT. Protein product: CASSASAVDTQYF.